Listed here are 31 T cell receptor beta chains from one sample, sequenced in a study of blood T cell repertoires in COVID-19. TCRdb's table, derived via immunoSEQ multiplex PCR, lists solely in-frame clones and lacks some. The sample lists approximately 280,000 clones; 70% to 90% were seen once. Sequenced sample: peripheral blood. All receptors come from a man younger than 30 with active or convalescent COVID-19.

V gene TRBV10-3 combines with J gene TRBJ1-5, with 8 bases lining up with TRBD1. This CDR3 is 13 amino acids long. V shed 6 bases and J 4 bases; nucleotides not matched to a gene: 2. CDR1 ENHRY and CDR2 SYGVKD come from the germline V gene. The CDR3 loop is CAIRGQENQPQHF. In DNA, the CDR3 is TGTGCCATCAGGGGACAGGAGAATCAGCCCCAGCATTTT.

The CDR3: CASSWSPRGHNEQFF. Written as DNA, the CDR3 is TGCGCCAGCAGCTGGAGCCCTCGGGGTCATAATGAGCAGTTCTTC. V and J are TRBV5-1 and TRBJ2-1; possibly TRBD2 for D (5 bases). CDR1 SGHRS and CDR2 YFSETQ come from the germline V gene. The CDR3 spans 15 residues. Trimming took 3 bases from V and 7 from J, leaving 17 bases between them.

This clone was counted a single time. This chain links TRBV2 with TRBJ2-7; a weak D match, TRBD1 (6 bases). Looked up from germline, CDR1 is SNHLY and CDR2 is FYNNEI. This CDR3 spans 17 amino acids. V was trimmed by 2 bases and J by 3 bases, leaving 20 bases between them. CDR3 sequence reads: CASSEWVSRDILYEQYF. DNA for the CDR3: TGTGCCAGCAGTGAATGGGTCTCTCGGGACATACTCTACGAGCAGTACTTC.

The DNA of the CDR3 is TGCGCCAGCAGCACTCAGGGACAGGTTGGGACTGAAGCTTTCTTT. The encoded protein is CASSTQGQVGTEAFF. J is TRBJ1-1 and V is TRBV5-1; TRBD1 matches at 8 bases. Germline lookup yields CDR1 SGHRS and CDR2 YFSETQ. Trimming removed 4 bases from V and 5 bases from J; junction bases left unmatched: 10. This CDR3 is 15 amino acids long.

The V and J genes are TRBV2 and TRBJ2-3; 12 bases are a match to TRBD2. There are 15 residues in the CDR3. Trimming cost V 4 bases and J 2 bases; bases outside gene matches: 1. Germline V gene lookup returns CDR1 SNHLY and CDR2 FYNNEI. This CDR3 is CASSGTSGDTDTQYF. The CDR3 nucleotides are TGTGCCAGCAGTGGGACTAGCGGGGACACAGATACGCAGTATTTT.

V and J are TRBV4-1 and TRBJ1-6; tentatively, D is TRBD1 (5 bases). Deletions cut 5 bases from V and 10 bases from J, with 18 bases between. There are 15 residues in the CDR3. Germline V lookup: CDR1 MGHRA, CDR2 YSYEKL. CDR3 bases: TGCGCCAGCAGCAATTTGCAGGGAGGAGGGTCACCCCTCCACTTT. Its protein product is CASSNLQGGGSPLHF.

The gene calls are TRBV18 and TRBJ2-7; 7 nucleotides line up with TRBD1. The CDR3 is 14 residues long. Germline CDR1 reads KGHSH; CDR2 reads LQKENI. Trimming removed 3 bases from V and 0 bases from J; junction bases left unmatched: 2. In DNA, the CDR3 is TGTGCCAGCTCACCGACAGGGAGCTCCTACGAGCAGTACTTC. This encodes CASSPTGSSYEQYF.

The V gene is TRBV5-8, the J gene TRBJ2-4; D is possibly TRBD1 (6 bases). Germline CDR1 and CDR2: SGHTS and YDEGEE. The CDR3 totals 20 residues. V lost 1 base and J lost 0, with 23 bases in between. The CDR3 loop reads CASSLSFQVRGNIAKNIQYF. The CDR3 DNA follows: TGTGCCAGCAGCTTGAGTTTTCAGGTTAGGGGGAACATAGCCAAAAACATTCAGTACTTC.

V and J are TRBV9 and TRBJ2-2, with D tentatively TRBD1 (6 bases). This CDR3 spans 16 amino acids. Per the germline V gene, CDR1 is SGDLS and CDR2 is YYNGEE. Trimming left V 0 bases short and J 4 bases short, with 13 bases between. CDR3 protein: CASSVGGPTSTGELFF. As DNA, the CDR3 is TGTGCCAGCAGCGTAGGGGGGCCAACTAGCACCGGGGAGCTGTTTTTT.

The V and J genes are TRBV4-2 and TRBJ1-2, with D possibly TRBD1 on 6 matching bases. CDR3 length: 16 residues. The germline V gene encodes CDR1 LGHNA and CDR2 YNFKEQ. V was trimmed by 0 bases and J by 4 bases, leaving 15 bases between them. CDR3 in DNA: TGTGCCAGCAGCCAAGAGAGGCAGGGGAGAATCTATGGCTACACCTTC. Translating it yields CASSQERQGRIYGYTF.

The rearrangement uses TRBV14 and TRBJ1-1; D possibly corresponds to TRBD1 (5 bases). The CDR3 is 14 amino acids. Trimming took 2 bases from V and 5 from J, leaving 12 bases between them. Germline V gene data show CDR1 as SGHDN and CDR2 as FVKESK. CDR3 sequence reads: CASSQNGGGTEAFF. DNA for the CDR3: TGTGCCAGCAGCCAAAATGGGGGGGGGACTGAAGCTTTCTTT.

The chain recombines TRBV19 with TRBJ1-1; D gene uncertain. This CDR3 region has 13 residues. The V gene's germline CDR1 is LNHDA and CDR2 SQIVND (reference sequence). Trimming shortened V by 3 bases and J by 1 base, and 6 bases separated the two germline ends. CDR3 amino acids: CASSMSGNTEAFF. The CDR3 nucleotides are TGTGCCAGTAGTATGTCGGGGAACACTGAAGCTTTCTTT.

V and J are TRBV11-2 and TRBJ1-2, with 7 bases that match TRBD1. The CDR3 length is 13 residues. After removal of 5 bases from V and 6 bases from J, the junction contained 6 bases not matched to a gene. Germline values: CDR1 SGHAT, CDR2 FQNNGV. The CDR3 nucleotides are TGTGCCAGCAGCCGAGACAGGGTCGATGGCTACACCTTC. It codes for CASSRDRVDGYTF.

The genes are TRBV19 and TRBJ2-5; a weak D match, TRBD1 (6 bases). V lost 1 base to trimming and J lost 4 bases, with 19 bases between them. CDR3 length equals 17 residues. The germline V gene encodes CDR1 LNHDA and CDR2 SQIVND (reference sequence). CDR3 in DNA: TGTGCCAGTAGTATAGCCCTGCCGCCAGGGGCTACAGAGACCCAGTACTTC. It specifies CASSIALPPGATETQYF. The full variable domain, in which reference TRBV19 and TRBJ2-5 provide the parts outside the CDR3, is DGGITQSPKYLFRKEGQNVTLSCEQNLNHDAMYWYRQDPGQGLRLIYYSQIVNDFQKGDIAEGYSVSREKKESFPLTVTSAQKNPTAFYLCASSIALPPGATETQYFGPGTRLLVL.

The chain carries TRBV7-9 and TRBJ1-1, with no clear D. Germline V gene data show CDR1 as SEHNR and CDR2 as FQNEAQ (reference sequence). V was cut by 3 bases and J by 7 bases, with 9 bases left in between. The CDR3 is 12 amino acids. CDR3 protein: CASSFPQREAFF. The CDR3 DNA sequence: TGTGCCAGCAGCTTCCCTCAGCGTGAAGCTTTCTTT.

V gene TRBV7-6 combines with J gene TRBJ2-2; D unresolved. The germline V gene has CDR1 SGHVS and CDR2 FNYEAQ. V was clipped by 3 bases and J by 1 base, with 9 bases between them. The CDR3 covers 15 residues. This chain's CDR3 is CASSFNGENTGELFF. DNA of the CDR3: TGTGCCAGCAGCTTTAATGGAGAGAACACCGGGGAGCTGTTTTTT.

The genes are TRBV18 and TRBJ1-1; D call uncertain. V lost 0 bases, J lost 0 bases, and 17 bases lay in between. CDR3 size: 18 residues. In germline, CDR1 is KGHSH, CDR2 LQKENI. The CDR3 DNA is TGTGCCAGCTCACCACCGGTTTTTGAGGCAATTCTGAACACTGAAGCTTTCTTT. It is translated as CASSPPVFEAILNTEAFF.

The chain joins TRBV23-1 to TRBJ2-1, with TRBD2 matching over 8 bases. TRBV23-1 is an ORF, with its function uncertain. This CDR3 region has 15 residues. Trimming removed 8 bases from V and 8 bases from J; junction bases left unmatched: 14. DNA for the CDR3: TGCGCCAGCCCGGGGGGGACTCACTATAATGATGAGCAGTTCTTC. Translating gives CASPGGTHYNDEQFF.

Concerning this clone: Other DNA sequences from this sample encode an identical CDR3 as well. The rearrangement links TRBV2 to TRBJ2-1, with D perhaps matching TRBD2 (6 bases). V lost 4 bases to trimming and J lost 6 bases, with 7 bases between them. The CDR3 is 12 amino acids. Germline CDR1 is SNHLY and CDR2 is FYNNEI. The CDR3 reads CASSGDSNEQFF. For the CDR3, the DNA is TGTGCCAGCAGTGGGGACTCCAATGAGCAGTTCTTC. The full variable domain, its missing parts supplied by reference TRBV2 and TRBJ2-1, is EPEVTQTPSHQVTQMGQEVILRCVPISNHLYFYWYRQILGQKVEFLVSFYNNEISEKSEIFDDQFSVERPDGSNFTLKIRSTKLEDSAMYFCASSGDSNEQFFGPGTRLTVL.

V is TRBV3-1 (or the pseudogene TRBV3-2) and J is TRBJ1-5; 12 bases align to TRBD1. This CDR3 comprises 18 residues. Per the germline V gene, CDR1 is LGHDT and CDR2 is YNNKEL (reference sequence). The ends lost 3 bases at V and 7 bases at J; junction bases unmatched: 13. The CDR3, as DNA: TGTGCCAGCAGCCACCCCGGCAGGGGACAGGGGGCAAGACAGCCCCAGCATTTT. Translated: CASSHPGRGQGARQPQHF.

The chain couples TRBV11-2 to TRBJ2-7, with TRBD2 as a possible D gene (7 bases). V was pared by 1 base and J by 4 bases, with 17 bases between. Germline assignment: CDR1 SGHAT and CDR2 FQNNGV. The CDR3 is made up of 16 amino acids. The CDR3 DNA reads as TGTGCCAGCAGCTTAGTCTCCGGGGGGCCCAGGTACGAGCAGTACTTC. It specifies CASSLVSGGPRYEQYF.

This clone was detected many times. This CDR3 is CASSPLGGARLYNEQFF. CDR3 bases: TGTGCCAGCAGCCCTTTAGGGGGAGCGCGCCTATACAATGAGCAGTTCTTC. V gene TRBV2 combines with J gene TRBJ2-1; possibly TRBD1 for D (6 bases). Germline values: CDR1 SNHLY, CDR2 FYNNEI. This CDR3 comprises 17 residues. V shed 6 bases and J shed 4 bases, with 22 bases lying between them. The full variable domain, completed using reference TRBV2 and TRBJ2-1, is EPEVTQTPSHQVTQMGQEVILRCVPISNHLYFYWYRQILGQKVEFLVSFYNNEISEKSEIFDDQFSVERPDGSNFTLKIRSTKLEDSAMYFCASSPLGGARLYNEQFFGPGTRLTVL.

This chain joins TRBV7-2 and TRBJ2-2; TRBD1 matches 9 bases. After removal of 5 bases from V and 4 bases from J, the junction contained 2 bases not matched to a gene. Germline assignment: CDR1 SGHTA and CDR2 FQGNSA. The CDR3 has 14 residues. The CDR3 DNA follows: TGTGCCAGCAGCACAGGGGGCCCCACCGGGGAGCTGTTTTTT. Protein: CASSTGGPTGELFF.

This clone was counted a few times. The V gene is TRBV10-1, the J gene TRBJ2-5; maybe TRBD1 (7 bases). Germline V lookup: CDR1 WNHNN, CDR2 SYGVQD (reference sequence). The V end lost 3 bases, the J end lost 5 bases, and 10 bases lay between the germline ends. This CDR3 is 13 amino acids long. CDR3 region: CASSESGGETQYF. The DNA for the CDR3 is TGCGCCAGCAGTGAATCAGGGGGGGAGACCCAGTACTTC.

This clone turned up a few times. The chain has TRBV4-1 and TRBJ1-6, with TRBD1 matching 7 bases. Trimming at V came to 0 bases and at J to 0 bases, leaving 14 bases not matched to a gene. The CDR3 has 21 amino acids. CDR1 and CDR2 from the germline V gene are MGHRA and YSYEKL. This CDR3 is CASSQEGGLTGSSSYNSPLHF. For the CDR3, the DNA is TGCGCCAGCAGCCAAGAAGGGGGACTGACAGGGTCAAGCTCCTATAATTCACCCCTCCACTTT.

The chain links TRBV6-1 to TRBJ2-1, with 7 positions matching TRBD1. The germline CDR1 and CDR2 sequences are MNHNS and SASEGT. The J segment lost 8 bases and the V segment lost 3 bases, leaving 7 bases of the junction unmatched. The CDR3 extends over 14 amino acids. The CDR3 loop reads CASSDPRGGDEQFF. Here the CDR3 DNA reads TGTGCCAGCAGTGATCCTAGAGGGGGCGATGAGCAGTTCTTC.

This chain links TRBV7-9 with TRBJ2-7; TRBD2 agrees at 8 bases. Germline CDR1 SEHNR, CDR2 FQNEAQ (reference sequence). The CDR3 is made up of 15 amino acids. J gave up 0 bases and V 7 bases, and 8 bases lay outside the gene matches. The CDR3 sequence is CASTPLAGLSYEQYF. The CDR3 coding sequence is TGTGCCAGCACCCCCTTAGCGGGACTCTCCTACGAGCAGTACTTC.

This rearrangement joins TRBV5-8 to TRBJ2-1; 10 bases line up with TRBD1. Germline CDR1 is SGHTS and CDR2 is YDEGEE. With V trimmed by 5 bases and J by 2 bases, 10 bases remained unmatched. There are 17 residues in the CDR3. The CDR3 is CASSRIWTGGTYNEQFF. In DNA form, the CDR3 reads TGTGCCAGCAGTCGAATCTGGACAGGGGGGACCTACAATGAGCAGTTCTTC.

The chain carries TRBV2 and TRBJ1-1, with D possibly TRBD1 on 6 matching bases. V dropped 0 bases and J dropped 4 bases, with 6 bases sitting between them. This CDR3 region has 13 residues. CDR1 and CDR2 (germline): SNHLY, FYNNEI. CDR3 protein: CASSEAGGTEAFF. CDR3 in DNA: TGTGCCAGCAGTGAAGCAGGGGGCACTGAAGCTTTCTTT. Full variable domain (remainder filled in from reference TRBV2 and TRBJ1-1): EPEVTQTPSHQVTQMGQEVILRCVPISNHLYFYWYRQILGQKVEFLVSFYNNEISEKSEIFDDQFSVERPDGSNFTLKIRSTKLEDSAMYFCASSEAGGTEAFFGQGTRLTVV.

Written as DNA, the CDR3 is TGCGCCAGCAGCCAAGATGTCGGGACAGGGGGTTCCTACGAGCAGTACTTC. It is translated as CASSQDVGTGGSYEQYF. The V and J genes are TRBV4-1 and TRBJ2-7, with 11 positions matching TRBD1. Trimming took 0 bases from V and 1 from J; bases not matched to a gene: 5. Germline V gives CDR1 MGHRA, CDR2 YSYEKL. This CDR3 has 17 residues.

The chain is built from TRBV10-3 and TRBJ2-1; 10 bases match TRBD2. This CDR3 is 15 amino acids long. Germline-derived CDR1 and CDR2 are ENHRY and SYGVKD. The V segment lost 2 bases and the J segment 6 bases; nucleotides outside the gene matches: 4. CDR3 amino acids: CAISERTSGLNEQFF. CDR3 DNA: TGTGCCATCAGTGAGCGGACTAGCGGTCTCAATGAGCAGTTCTTC.